This T cell receptor beta chain is drawn from a study of T cell responses to AZD1222 COVID-19 vaccine (dated by TCRdb to about 2021). The study in broad terms: AZD1222 recipients with second doses at about 4 weeks or about 12 weeks were pooled, because spike-specific TCR depth and breadth did not differ between schedules. A total of about 230 trial participants underwent TCR sequencing, of whom 200 to 220 received two doses of AZD1222 and around 25 received two doses of the MenACWY control vaccine. Trial participants were enrolled by age into subgroups of 18-55, 56-69 and 70-plus years, and roughly 150, 30 and 60 TCR-sequenced participants, respectively, were included in these subgroups. On the study overall, not on this receptor specifically: No day 14 peak-response samples were available, so repertoires were characterized only after the peak T cell response. After two AZD1222 doses, both the breadth and the depth of spike-specific TCRs were significantly higher than at day 0 and than in MenACWY recipients. Participants were mostly white British, with more females than males. The authors suggested clonal diversity may have been underestimated. CD4 TCRs associated with the vaccine covered the entire spike protein, and the dominant responses were in regions 160-218 and 743-854. Epitopes outside the regions mutated in the B.1.351 and B.1.1.7 variants were reportedly recognized by nearly half of the unique spike-specific TCRs. In the small 56-69-year group, the increase in depth fell short of significance, most likely because of low power. Conclusions about previously exposed vaccinees are limited, since just six or seven AZD1222 recipients were seropositive for SARS-CoV-2 at baseline.

This sample's time point label indicates: baseline before first vaccination. Vaccinee samples were obtained from the UK trials COV001 and COV002, which included a single-blind randomized controlled phase 2/3 trial of AZD1222 (ChAdOx1 nCoV-19) in healthy adults. For TCRbeta chain sequencing, PBMC samples from trial participants were taken at day 0 and at day 28 after the second dose. The CDR3 regions of human TCRbeta chains were analyzed by immunosequencing. The authors processed their data as follows. TCRs in the repertoires were matched against a reference library of SARS-CoV-2-specific TCRs that had been generated with the MIRA antigen-specificity platform. Breadth meant the fraction of unique TCRs that were SARS-CoV-2-associated, whereas depth meant the fraction of total T cells that were SARS-CoV-2-associated. Using the MIRA data, each spike-specific TCR was mapped to the spike region that the TCR reacts to and placed in a CD4 or CD8 class. Log10-transformed breadth and depth values were compared by one-way ANOVA with Sidak's multiple comparisons tests. This is the immuneACCESS table as TCRdb keeps it, with only in-frame sequences that have V and J called. A part of the clones is gone; compared with another copy, unresolved V genes explain less than half, and the rest is unexplained. V and J calls and clone size are those listed in that table; D and trimming were worked out from the DNA. This sample holds 90,000 to 110,000 clones; about 88% were observed only once. Roughly a sixth of the sample comes from the top ten.

Trimming costs V 2 bases and J 2 bases, and their ends lie 12 bases apart. For CDR1 and CDR2, the germline V gene lists MNHEY and SVGAGI. The CDR3, from cysteine to phenylalanine, totals 15 residues. This entry keeps only the CDR3 DNA: 45 bases, framed from base 1. On this clone: Its antigen remains unidentified. No qualities accompany the bases; no much larger clone lies one base away.

This sequence originates from an adult in good health. The sequences come from peripheral blood, collected on day 0 of AZD1222 vaccination. The receptor chain draws on TRBV6-5 and TRBJ1-2, and the D gene may be TRBD1, 5 bases matching. The DNA sequence is TGTGCCAGCAGTTACGGACGACAGAGAAACTATGGCTACACCTTC. This translates into CASSYGRQRNYGYTF.